This is a list of T cell receptor beta chains from one sample in a study of beta chain features in type 1 diabetes. Assay: immunoSEQ multiplex PCR; the TCRdb copy retains only in-frame clones and omits some. The sample holds fewer than 150,000 clones, around 7% seen once. Sequencing was done on a sample of central memory CD4+ T cells from blood. The origin of the receptors is a woman aged 25-40 years in good health. Each CDR3 is given with its conserved first and last residue. The D gene is left open where the match is weak. The size entry is marked missing in some rows and otherwise reads once, few, many or a size class.

TRBV7-8	TRBD1	few	TRBJ2-7	TGTGCCAGCAGCCCCTCAGGGGGCTCGGCCTACGAGCAGTACTTC	CASSPSGGSAYEQYF
TRBV9	NA	few	TRBJ1-1	TGTGCCAGCAGCGTAGGGGGCAGCTTGAACACTGAAGCTTTCTTT	CASSVGGSLNTEAFF
TRBV11-2	NA	few	TRBJ1-5	TGTGCCAGCAGCTTAGTAGCGGGGCCCCAGCATTTT	CASSLVAGPQHF
TRBV28	TRBD2	few	TRBJ2-3	TGTGCCAGCAGTTTTAGACTAGCGGGACGCACAGATACGCAGTATTTT	CASSFRLAGRTDTQYF
TRBV10-3	NA	few	TRBJ1-2	TGTGCCATCAGTGACCCAGGGCGGGGTGGCTACACCTTC	CAISDPGRGGYTF
TRBV5-1	NA	few	TRBJ2-7	TGCGCCAGCAGCTTGGACCCAGGGATCGGAGGGAGTAGCTACGAGCAGTACTTC	CASSLDPGIGGSSYEQYF
TRBV4-3	NA	many	TRBJ2-7	TGCGCCAGCAGCCAAGATGCGGCTAGCAGCCTCGTCGAGCAGTACTTC	CASSQDAASSLVEQYF
TRBV7-2	NA	NA	TRBJ2-7	TGTGCCAGCAGCACCGCCGGGAGCTCCTACGAGCAGTACTTC	CASSTAGSSYEQYF
TRBV9	TRBD2	few	TRBJ2-1	TGTGCCAGCAGCAGGACTAGCGGGGACAATGAGCAGTTCTTC	CASSRTSGDNEQFF
TRBV4-2	TRBD2	few	TRBJ2-1	TGTGCCAGCAGCCAAGCCCCCGGGGCTAGCGGGAGGGCCGATGAGCAGTTCTTC	CASSQAPGASGRADEQFF
TRBV6-1	TRBD2	NA	TRBJ2-7	TGTGCCAGCAGTGAACCGGCTAGCGGAGGTGGACCCTACGAGCAGTACTTC	CASSEPASGGGPYEQYF
TRBV6-6	TRBD2	NA	TRBJ2-7	TGTGCCAGCAGCTGGGGACTAGCTTACGAGCAGTACTTC	CASSWGLAYEQYF
TRBV7-9	NA	NA	TRBJ1-1	TGTGCCAGCAGCTTAGCCCAGACGAACAGGGAAGCTTTCTTT	CASSLAQTNREAFF
TRBV18	NA	NA	TRBJ2-5	TGTGCCAGCTCACCCTCGGGAGAGCCGAAGACCCAGTACTTC	CASSPSGEPKTQYF
TRBV19	TRBD2	NA	TRBJ2-2	TGTGCCAGTATCAGGGCTAGCGGTTACAACACCGGGGAGCTGTTTTTT	CASIRASGYNTGELFF
TRBV5-1	TRBD1	NA	TRBJ2-1	TGCGCCAGCAGCTTGGGACAGGGGCGGGCGGATGAGCAGTTCTTC	CASSLGQGRADEQFF
TRBV4-2	TRBD2	few	TRBJ2-3	TGTGCCAGCAGCACCTCCCCCCTGTCGGGAGGAGTCATAGATACGCAGTATTTT	CASSTSPLSGGVIDTQYF
TRBV10-3	TRBD1	NA	TRBJ2-7	TGTGCCATCAGTGCCGGACAGGGGATATACGAGCAGTACTTC	CAISAGQGIYEQYF
TRBV4-2	TRBD2	NA	TRBJ2-7	TGTGCCAGCAGCCAAGCTTTTGCGGGAGCCCCCTACGAGCAGTACTTC	CASSQAFAGAPYEQYF
TRBV5-4	TRBD2	NA	TRBJ2-5	TGTGCCAGCAGCAGATGTAGCGGGAGGGCTGGAGAGACCCAGTACTTC	CASSRCSGRAGETQYF
TRBV11-2	NA	few	TRBJ2-5	TGTGCCAGCAGCTCCCAAGACAGGCTACAAGAGACCCAGTACTTC	CASSSQDRLQETQYF
TRBV28	NA	few	TRBJ2-7	TGTGCCAGCAGTTTAACAGGGCTTGAGCAGTACTTC	CASSLTGLEQYF
TRBV2	TRBD1	NA	TRBJ1-4	TGTGCCAGCACCAGACAGGGGGCTTACAATGAAAAACTGTTTTTT	CASTRQGAYNEKLFF
TRBV7-8	TRBD2	few	TRBJ2-1	TGTGCCAGCAGCTTATTAATGCCGTTGCGGGAAGCGGGAGGGTTTTACAATGAGCAGTTCTTC	CASSLLMPLREAGGFYNEQFF
TRBV10-3	NA	few	TRBJ1-4	TGTGCCATCAGTGATTCCACCAGGGATGAAAAACTGTTTTTT	CAISDSTRDEKLFF
TRBV20-1	NA	few	TRBJ2-1	TGCAGTGCACTTAGACAGGTTGAGCAGTTCTTC	CSALRQVEQFF